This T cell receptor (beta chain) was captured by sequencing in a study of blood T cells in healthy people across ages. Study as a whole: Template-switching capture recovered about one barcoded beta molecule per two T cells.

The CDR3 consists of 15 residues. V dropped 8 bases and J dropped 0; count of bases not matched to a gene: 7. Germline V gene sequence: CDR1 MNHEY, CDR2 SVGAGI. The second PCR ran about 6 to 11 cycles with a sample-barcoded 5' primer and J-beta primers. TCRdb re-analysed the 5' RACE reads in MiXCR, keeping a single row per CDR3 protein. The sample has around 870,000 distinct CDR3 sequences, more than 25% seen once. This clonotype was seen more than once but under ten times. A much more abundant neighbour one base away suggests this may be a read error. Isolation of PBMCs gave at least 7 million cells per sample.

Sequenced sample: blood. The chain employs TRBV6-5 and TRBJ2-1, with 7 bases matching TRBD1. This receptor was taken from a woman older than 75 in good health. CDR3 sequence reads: CASRRQGSSYNEQFF. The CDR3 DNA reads TGTGCCAGCCGGAGACAGGGAAGCTCCTACAATGAGCAGTTCTTC.